A selection of T cell receptor beta chains follows, all from one sample in a study of shared clonotypes between healthy human individuals. Assay: immunoSEQ multiplex PCR; the TCRdb copy retains only in-frame clones and omits some. The sample holds about 1.1 million clones, around 77% seen once. Source material: memory CD4+ T cells from PBMCs. Receptor source: a man aged 18 to 30 in good health. Some clones in this sample may be carry-over from other donors' samples. Both conserved end residues are part of each CDR3. The D gene is left open where the match is weak. A row's size may be missing; if present it is once, few, many or a size class.

V gene	D gene	clone size	J gene	CDR3 protein	CDR3 DNA
TRBV7-9	-	-	TRBJ1-4	CASSFDPRQGNEKLFF	TGTGCCAGCAGCTTCGACCCTCGCCAGGGTAATGAAAAACTGTTTTTT
TRBV7-2	-	once	TRBJ2-1	CASSSSIEQFF	TGTGCCAGCAGCTCAAGCATTGAGCAGTTCTTC
TRBV21-1	-	-	TRBJ2-7	CASSKAGGGSYEQYF	TGTGCCAGCAGCAAAGCGGGAGGGGGGTCCTACGAGCAGTACTTC
TRBV28	TRBD1	-	TRBJ1-5	CASSFWDRLVWQPQHF	TGTGCCAGCAGTTTTTGGGACAGGCTCGTTTGGCAGCCCCAGCATTTT
TRBV6-1	TRBD1	-	TRBJ2-5	CASSEYPGQAVGTETQYF	TGTGCCAGCAGTGAATATCCGGGACAGGCGGTGGGTACGGAGACCCAGTACTTC
TRBV7-9	TRBD1	-	TRBJ1-4	CASSPAIQGAVEKLFF	TGTGCCAGCAGCCCCGCGATACAGGGGGCCGTGGAAAAACTGTTTTTT
TRBV6-6	-	-	TRBJ1-4	CASSYSRQNEKLFF	TGTGCCAGCAGTTACTCCAGACAAAATGAAAAACTGTTTTTT
TRBV7-9	-	many	TRBJ2-7	CASGRDGYEQYF	TGTGCCAGCGGCAGGGACGGCTACGAGCAGTACTTC
TRBV15	-	-	TRBJ2-7	CATSRDTRFNPGYEQYF	TGTGCCACCAGCAGAGATACCCGGTTCAACCCCGGCTACGAGCAGTACTTC
TRBV30	-	-	TRBJ1-5	CAWSREWGRGGQPQHF	TGTGCCTGGAGTCGGGAATGGGGCAGGGGAGGTCAGCCCCAGCATTTT
TRBV9	TRBD2	-	TRBJ2-5	CASSDWTSGRGETQYF	TGTGCCAGCAGCGACTGGACTAGCGGGAGGGGAGAGACCCAGTACTTC
TRBV5-1	-	few	TRBJ2-7	CASSLVGGSYEQYF	TGCGCCAGCAGCTTGGTTGGAGGCTCCTACGAGCAGTACTTC
TRBV7-2	-	-	TRBJ1-5	CASSPRQSGYSNQPQHF	TGTGCCAGCAGCCCCCGACAGTCGGGTTATAGCAATCAGCCCCAGCATTTT
TRBV5-1	TRBD2	-	TRBJ2-7	CASSRGGESGAYEQYF	TGCGCCAGCAGCCGGGGTGGGGAAAGCGGGGCCTACGAGCAGTACTTC
TRBV28	TRBD2	-	TRBJ2-4	CASSISGSLAKNIQYF	TGTGCCAGCAGCATTAGCGGGAGCCTAGCCAAAAACATTCAGTACTTC
TRBV7-2	-	-	TRBJ1-4	CASSLFDSRLTTNEKLFF	TGTGCCAGCAGCTTGTTTGACAGCAGACTCACAACTAATGAAAAACTGTTTTTT
TRBV9	-	-	TRBJ2-1	CATSRGSSSYNEQFF	TGTGCCACCTCACGGGGCTCTAGCTCCTACAATGAGCAGTTCTTC
TRBV19	-	few	TRBJ1-1	CASSIRDTEAFF	TGTGCCAGTAGTATTAGAGACACTGAAGCTTTCTTT
TRBV28	-	-	TRBJ1-1	CASSSPQGYTEAFF	TGTGCCAGCAGTTCTCCACAGGGTTACACTGAAGCTTTCTTT
TRBV9	TRBD1	once	TRBJ1-2	CASSVGTGWANYGYTF	TGTGCCAGCAGCGTAGGGACAGGGTGGGCTAACTATGGCTACACCTTC
TRBV7-3	-	-	TRBJ2-1	CASSLRDNEQFF	TGTGCCAGCAGCCTTAGAGACAATGAGCAGTTCTTC
TRBV18	-	-	TRBJ1-2	CASSPSRANYGYTF	TGTGCCAGCTCACCTTCGAGAGCTAACTATGGCTACACCTTC
TRBV6-6	-	-	TRBJ2-3	CASSPDSTDTQYF	TGTGCCAGCAGCCCGGACAGCACAGATACGCAGTATTTT
TRBV9	TRBD2	-	TRBJ2-5	CASSVSIAGNQQETQYF	TGTGCCAGCAGCGTTTCAATAGCGGGAAATCAACAAGAGACCCAGTACTTC
TRBV7-3	-	few	TRBJ2-2	CASSLVGQTGELFF	TGTGCCAGCAGTTTAGTAGGACAAACCGGGGAGCTGTTTTTT
TRBV5-1	-	few	TRBJ2-2	CASSFNRPNTGELFF	TGCGCCAGCAGCTTCAATCGGCCGAACACCGGGGAGCTGTTTTTT
TRBV7-3	TRBD2	-	TRBJ2-3	CASSLTGTSGLNTDTQYF	TGTGCCAGCAGTCTAACCGGGACTAGCGGCCTAAACACAGATACGCAGTATTTT
TRBV11-2	-	-	TRBJ1-2	CASSSVRRAGSRGYTF	TGTGCCAGCAGCAGTGTGCGGAGGGCGGGGAGTCGTGGCTACACCTTC
TRBV7-2	-	-	TRBJ2-1	CASSLARSSYNEQFF	TGTGCCAGCAGCTTAGCTAGGAGCTCCTACAATGAGCAGTTCTTC
TRBV29-1	TRBD2	few	TRBJ2-5	CSVRTSGRQTQYF	TGCAGCGTTCGAACTAGCGGGAGACAGACCCAGTACTTC
TRBV19	-	-	TRBJ2-6	CASSINAGSGANVLTF	TGTGCCAGTAGTATCAACGCAGGGAGTGGGGCCAACGTCCTGACTTTC
TRBV9	-	-	TRBJ2-3	CASSVQRVDTQYF	TGTGCCAGCAGCGTTCAACGGGTAGATACGCAGTATTTT
TRBV7-9	TRBD1	-	TRBJ1-3	CASSPDRVGNTIYF	TGTGCCAGCAGCCCAGACAGGGTTGGAAACACCATATATTTT
TRBV10-2	-	-	TRBJ2-7	CASRDYEQYF	TGCGCCAGCAGAGACTACGAGCAGTACTTC
TRBV11-2	TRBD2	-	TRBJ2-7	CASSPGGEQYF	TGTGCCAGCAGTCCGGGGGGCGAGCAGTACTTC
TRBV6-1	TRBD1	-	TRBJ1-2	CASSATGGFNYGYTF	TGTGCCAGCAGCGCGACAGGGGGCTTTAACTATGGCTACACCTTC